This T cell receptor (beta chain) was recorded in a study of blood T cell repertoires in COVID-19. Authors' processing steps: Using reference gene primer amplification, nucleated cell counts were estimated. This table comes from immunoSEQ multiplex PCR, and its TCRdb copy is limited to in-frame clones, with some not included. V, J and clone size derive from that table, while D and trimming were established from the DNA sequence. The table has about 110,000 clones, approximately 90% seen once; the top ten hold approximately 4.8%. V was clipped by 5 bases and J by 1 base, with 26 bases between them. The CDR3 totals 19 residues. Germline V gene lookup returns CDR1 SGHVS and CDR2 FNYEAQ.

The chain carries TRBV7-6 and TRBJ2-5; D might be TRBD1 (6 bases). The clonotype was recovered from a human donor in a cohort sampled during active COVID-19. Sequencing was performed on peripheral blood. This CDR3 reads CASSPGVVSVSGSQETQYF. The CDR3 coding sequence is TGTGCCAGCAGCCCAGGGGTTGTATCGGTGTCGGGAAGCCAAGAGACCCAGTACTTC.